These T cell receptor beta chains were read from a single sample in a study of T cell responses to AZD1222 COVID-19 vaccine. The data were produced by immunoSEQ multiplex PCR, yet TCRdb's version contains in-frame clones alone and is incomplete. This sample has 100,000 to 120,000 clones; about 95% occur once, and the top ten carry 2.9%. The starting material was peripheral blood, obtained 28 days after the second AZD1222 dose. The origin of the receptors is an adult who received the AZD1222 COVID-19 vaccine. The CDR3 runs from the conserved cysteine through the conserved F or W. The D gene is left open where the match is weak. Only part of the rows carry a size: once, few, many, or a class if the clone is expanded.

>TRBV6-5|TRBJ1-2|-|-
TGTGCCAGCAGTTTGAAGGCTGTCTATGGCTACACCTTC
CASSLKAVYGYTF
>TRBV5-1|TRBJ1-1|-|TRBD1
TGCGCCAGCAGCTTGGTCAGGGGGCGCGTAGGGTCTGAAGCTTTCTTT
CASSLVRGRVGSEAFF
>TRBV9|TRBJ1-5|-|TRBD1
TGTGCCAGCAGCGTGACAGGGGGCCCTCAGCCCCAGCATTTT
CASSVTGGPQPQHF
>TRBV2|TRBJ2-7|-|TRBD1
TGTGCCAGCGGACAGGGGGCCTACGAGCAGTACTTC
CASGQGAYEQYF
>TRBV5-1|TRBJ2-1|once|-
TGCGCCAGCAGCTTGGTAACAGGGACCTACAATGAGCAGTTCTTC
CASSLVTGTYNEQFF
>TRBV3-1/TRBV3-2|TRBJ2-1|-|-
TGTGCCAGCAGCCAAGAGGGCACTAGGGGGGGCGAGTTCTTC
CASSQEGTRGGEFF
>TRBV9|TRBJ1-6|-|-
TGTGCCAGCAGCGTAGGGGAGACTTGGGGTTCACCCCTCCACTTT
CASSVGETWGSPLHF
>TRBV6-5|TRBJ1-3|-|-
TGTGCCAGCAGGGGAACGGGGACTCCTGGAAACACCATATATTTT
CASRGTGTPGNTIYF
>TRBV7-9|TRBJ1-2|-|-
TGTGCCAGCAGCCCCCCATCGGGGGCGAGTGGCTACACCTTC
CASSPPSGASGYTF
>TRBV18|TRBJ2-5|-|-
TGTGCCAGCTCGCCGACTAGGGAAGAGACCCAGTACTTC
CASSPTREETQYF
>TRBV20-1|TRBJ2-7|-|TRBD2
TGCAGTGCTAGTGCCTCGGGGGGGAACTACGAGCAGTACTTC
CSASASGGNYEQYF
>TRBV23-1|TRBJ1-5|-|-
TGCGCCAGCAGTCAATCATCATTTGGGCAGCCCCAGCATTTT
CASSQSSFGQPQHF
>TRBV7-2|TRBJ1-1|-|-
TGTGCCAGCAGCTTAGGTTTCGTTCGCACTGAAGCTTTCTTT
CASSLGFVRTEAFF
>TRBV7-9|TRBJ1-1|-|TRBD1
TGTGCCAGCAGCTTCAGACAGGGCGGCTCCATGAACACTGAAGCTTTCTTT
CASSFRQGGSMNTEAFF
>TRBV30|TRBJ2-5|few|-
TGTGCCTGGAGTGTACGTTTTTTCCGCTCGGGGGAGACCCAGTACTTC
CAWSVRFFRSGETQYF
>TRBV4-2|TRBJ2-1|-|TRBD2
TGTGCCAGCAGCCAAGATACCCTAGCGGGGGGGAGCTACAATGAGCAGTTCTTC
CASSQDTLAGGSYNEQFF
>TRBV9|TRBJ2-1|-|TRBD1
TGTGCCAGCTCCACGTGGGGGACAGGGAGATACAATGAGCAGTTCTTC
CASSTWGTGRYNEQFF
>TRBV29-1|TRBJ1-1|-|-
TGCAGCGTTGAATTTAAGAACACTGAAGCTTTCTTT
CSVEFKNTEAFF
>TRBV7-9|TRBJ2-1|-|TRBD2
TGTGCCAGCAGCCCAAACCTACTAGCGGGGGGGCTCAATGAGCAGTTCTTC
CASSPNLLAGGLNEQFF
>TRBV2|TRBJ1-3|-|TRBD1
TGTGCCAGCAGTGAAACGGGGACAGGGGGTGGAAACACCATATATTTT
CASSETGTGGGNTIYF
>TRBV19|TRBJ1-1|-|-
TGTGCCAGTAGTACGCCCGCTCGCGCTTTCTTT
CASSTPARAFF
>TRBV14|TRBJ2-1|-|-
TGTGCCAGCAGCCCCACTGTGCCCTTCTACAATGAGCAGTTCTTC
CASSPTVPFYNEQFF
>TRBV6-5|TRBJ2-7|once|-
TGTGCCAGCATAGGGGGTCCAGGGAACTACGAGCAGTACTTC
CASIGGPGNYEQYF
>TRBV10-1|TRBJ2-6|-|-
TGCGCCAGCAGTGAGTCTTACTCTGGGGCCAACGTCCTGACTTTC
CASSESYSGANVLTF
>TRBV6-5|TRBJ2-1|-|TRBD1
TGTGCCAGCAGCCCACCGGGACAGGCGAGAAATGAGCAGTTCTTC
CASSPPGQARNEQFF
>TRBV6-2/TRBV6-3|TRBJ2-1|-|-
TGTGCCAGCAGTTCGCCAAGGGCCGGGTCTTACAATGAGCAGTTCTTC
CASSSPRAGSYNEQFF
>TRBV5-8|TRBJ2-5|-|TRBD1
TGTGCCAGCAGCAAGGGACAGCAAGAGACCCAGTACTTC
CASSKGQQETQYF
>TRBV6-5|TRBJ1-2|-|TRBD1
TGTGCCAGCAGTCCCCCGGACAGGGCGGATGGCTACACCTTC
CASSPPDRADGYTF
>TRBV7-9|TRBJ2-1|-|TRBD1
TGTGCCAGCAGCATGAAACAGGGGGCGAAATCTTATTTCTCCTACAATGAGCAGTTCTTC
CASSMKQGAKSYFSYNEQFF
>TRBV6-4|TRBJ1-1|-|-
TGTGCCAGCAGTGACCGAGGGCAGGCGGATCGAGCTTTCTTT
CASSDRGQADRAFF